The 6 T cell receptor beta chains listed next were all sequenced from one sample in a study of blood T cells in healthy people across ages. A J-beta primer mix and a sample-barcoded 5' primer were used in a second PCR of roughly 6 to 11 cycles. TCRdb fed the 5' RACE reads into MiXCR, producing one record per CDR3 protein. The sample shows some 670,000 distinct CDR3 sequences, around 50% of them seen only once. What was sequenced was blood. Receptor source: an elderly woman in good health.

This clonotype was seen more than once but under ten times. This may come from a read error, since a much larger clone is one base off. This chain joins TRBV24-1 and TRBJ2-5; D might be TRBD2 (6 bases). CDR1 is KGHDR and CDR2 is SFDVKD in the germline V gene. The CDR3 totals 15 residues. Deletions cut 3 bases from V and 0 bases from J, with 10 bases between. CDR3 nucleotide sequence: TGTGCCACCAGTGATGCAGCTAGCGACCAAGAGACCCAGTACTTC. Translated: CATSDAASDQETQYF.

The CDR3: CASRWGPNNEQFF. CDR3 bases: TGTGCCAGCAGGTGGGGGCCTAACAATGAGCAGTTCTTC. The rearrangement joins TRBV6-5 to TRBJ2-1, with D possibly being TRBD1 (6 bases). The germline V gene encodes CDR1 MNHEY and CDR2 SVGAGI. V dropped 6 bases and J dropped 5 bases, with 11 bases sitting between them. The CDR3 contains 13 residues.

This clonotype was detected ten times or more. The rearrangement links TRBV6-6 to TRBJ1-4; weak D call: TRBD1 (6 bases). Trimming removed 2 bases at V and 0 bases at J, with 10 bases between. Germline V CDR1 and CDR2: MNHNY, SVGAGI (reference sequence). The CDR3 has 16 residues. The CDR3 region is CASSYGDRTTNEKLFF. The CDR3 coding sequence is TGTGCCAGCAGTTACGGCGACAGGACAACTAATGAAAAACTGTTTTTT.

This clonotype came up many times. The chain is built from TRBV29-1 and TRBJ2-1; D is possibly TRBD1 or TRBD2 (7 bases each). The germline CDR1 and CDR2 sequences are SQVTM and ANQGSEA. V shed 4 bases and J shed 0 bases, with 16 bases lying between them. The CDR3 is 16 amino acids. CDR3 DNA sequence: TGCAGCGTTGGCCCCAGGGGGGGGAGCTCCTACAATGAGCAGTTCTTC. Its translation: CSVGPRGGSSYNEQFF.

Notes on this clonotype: A read error is possible here, since a much larger clone lies one base away. The chain uses TRBV24-1 and TRBJ2-1; D gene uncertain. The CDR3 has 16 amino acids. CDR1 is KGHDR and CDR2 is SFDVKD in the germline V gene. The CDR3 bases are TGTGCCACCAGTGATTTCGGAGACAATGCCTACAATGAGCAGGTCTTC. This encodes CATSDFGDNAYNEQVF.

This clonotype was recorded many times. The chain joins TRBV10-1 to TRBJ2-7, with TRBD2 identical over 10 bases. J lost 1 base, V lost 5 bases, and 5 bases had no gene match. Germline CDR1 is WNHNN and CDR2 is SYGVQD (reference sequence). The CDR3 runs to 15 residues. The chain's CDR3 is CASSPHSGRSYEQYF. The CDR3 region has the DNA TGCGCCAGCAGTCCTCATAGCGGGAGGTCCTACGAGCAGTACTTC.